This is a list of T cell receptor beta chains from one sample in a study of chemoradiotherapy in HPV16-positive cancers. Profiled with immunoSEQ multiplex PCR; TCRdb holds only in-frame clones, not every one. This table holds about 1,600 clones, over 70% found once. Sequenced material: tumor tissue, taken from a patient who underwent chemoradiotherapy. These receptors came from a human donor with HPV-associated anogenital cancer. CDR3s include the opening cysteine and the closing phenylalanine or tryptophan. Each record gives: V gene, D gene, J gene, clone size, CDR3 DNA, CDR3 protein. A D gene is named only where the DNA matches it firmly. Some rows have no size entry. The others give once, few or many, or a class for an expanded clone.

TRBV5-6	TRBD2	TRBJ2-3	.	TGTGCCAGCAGGAGGGAGGGCAAAGATACGCAGTATTTT	CASRREGKDTQYF
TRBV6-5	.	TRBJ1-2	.	TGTGCCAGCAGCCCTTCTACAGGGCGCCACTATGGCTACACCTTC	CASSPSTGRHYGYTF
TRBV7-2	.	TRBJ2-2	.	TGTGCCAGCAGCTTAGACGGGATGAACACCGGGGAGCTGTTTTTT	CASSLDGMNTGELFF
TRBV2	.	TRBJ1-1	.	TGTGCCAGCAGTGAACAGTCCTACACTGAAGCTTTCTTT	CASSEQSYTEAFF
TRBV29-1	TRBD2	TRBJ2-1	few	TGCAGCGTGGTCGGACTAGCGGGCGGTGAGCAGTTCTTC	CSVVGLAGGEQFF
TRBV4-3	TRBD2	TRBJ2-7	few	TGCGCCAGCAGTTCCGGACGGGGGGGCGGCTACGAGCAGTACTTC	CASSSGRGGGYEQYF
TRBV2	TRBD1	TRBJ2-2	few	TGTGCCAGCAGTGAAGGGGGACAGGGCAGGATCACCGGGGAGCTGTTTTTT	CASSEGGQGRITGELFF
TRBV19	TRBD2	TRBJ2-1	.	TGTGCCAGTAGTGTCGTGACTAGCCGGGGCTCCTACAATGAGCAGTTCTTC	CASSVVTSRGSYNEQFF
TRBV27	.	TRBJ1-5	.	TGTGCCAGCAGTGTATACCCCCAGCGGAATCAGCCCCAGCATTTT	CASSVYPQRNQPQHF
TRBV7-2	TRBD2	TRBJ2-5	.	TGTGCCAGCAGCTTAGAAGGTCGGGGGGTGGAGACCCAGTACTTC	CASSLEGRGVETQYF
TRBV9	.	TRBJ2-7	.	TGTGCCAGCAGCGTAGGAGCGGGCCCCTACGAGCAGTACTTC	CASSVGAGPYEQYF
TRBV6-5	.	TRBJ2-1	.	TGTGCCAGCAGTTACTCGACCCGATACAATGAGCAGTTCTTC	CASSYSTRYNEQFF
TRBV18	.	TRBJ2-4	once	TGTGCCAGCTCATCCCGAGGAGAAAACATTCAGTACTTC	CASSSRGENIQYF
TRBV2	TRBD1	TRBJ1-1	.	TGTGCCAGCAGCGGATTAGACCAGGGGGGTACTGAAGCTTTCTTT	CASSGLDQGGTEAFF
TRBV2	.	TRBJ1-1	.	TGTGCCAGCAGTGAAAACATGAACACTGAAGCTTTCTTT	CASSENMNTEAFF
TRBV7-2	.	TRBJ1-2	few	TGTGCCAGCAGCTTAGGACCTAACTATGGCTACACCTTC	CASSLGPNYGYTF
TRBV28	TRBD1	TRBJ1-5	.	TGTGCCACCGACAGGGGGCTGTCTCAGCCCCAGCATTTT	CATDRGLSQPQHF
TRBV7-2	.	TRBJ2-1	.	TGTGCCAGCAGCCACGGGGACGTTGAGCAGTTCTTC	CASSHGDVEQFF
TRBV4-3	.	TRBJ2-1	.	TGCGCCAGCAGCCAAGGGGCAGCGGTCAGTGAGCAGTTCTTC	CASSQGAAVSEQFF
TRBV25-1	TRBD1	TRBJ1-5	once	TGTGCCAGCAGTGGACCGGGACAGGGAATCAATCAGCCCCAGCATTTT	CASSGPGQGINQPQHF
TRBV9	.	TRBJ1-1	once	TGTGCCAGCAGCGGCTTGGGGGGGAGAGTTACTGAAGCTTTCTTT	CASSGLGGRVTEAFF
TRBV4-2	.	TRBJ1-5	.	TGTGCCAGCAGCCAAGATTACGGGGCCGACAATCAGCCCCAGCATTTT	CASSQDYGADNQPQHF
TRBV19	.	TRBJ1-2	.	TGTGCCAGTAGTATAGGGTCAGCGCGCTATGGCTACACCTTC	CASSIGSARYGYTF
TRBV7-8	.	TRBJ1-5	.	TGTGCCAGCAGCTTAGCCCAAACAACAGGGATTGGAGGTAATCAGCCCCAGCATTTT	CASSLAQTTGIGGNQPQHF
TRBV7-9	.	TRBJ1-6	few	TGTGCCAGCAGCTTAGAACAGTATAATTCACCCCTCCACTTT	CASSLEQYNSPLHF
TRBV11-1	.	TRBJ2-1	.	TGTGCCAGCAGCTCCTTTTGGGTTGGGGTTGAGCAGTTCTTC	CASSSFWVGVEQFF
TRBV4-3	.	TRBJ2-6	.	TGCGCCAGCAGCCAAGACCTTGGGGGAGAGGGCAACCTGTTCTCTGGGGCCAACGTCCTGACTTTC	CASSQDLGGEGNLFSGANVLTF
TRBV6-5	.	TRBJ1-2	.	TGTGCCAGCAGGGAGGGGAGGGATTATGGCTACACCTTC	CASREGRDYGYTF
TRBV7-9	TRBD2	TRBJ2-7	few	TGTGCCAGCAGCCCCGGGGGGTCGTGGGAGCAGTACTTC	CASSPGGSWEQYF
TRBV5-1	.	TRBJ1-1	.	TGCGCCAGCAGCAGAACACAAGTTCCGAACACTGAAGCTTTCTTT	CASSRTQVPNTEAFF
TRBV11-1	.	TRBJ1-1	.	TGTGCCAGCAGCTCAACAGGGACCCGTGCCACTGAAGCTTTCTTT	CASSSTGTRATEAFF